The rows below give T cell receptor beta chains drawn from one sample of a study of shared T cell receptors in the human thymus. Using immunoSEQ multiplex PCR, the repertoire was profiled, and TCRdb retains in-frame clones only, with some absent. This table holds 700,000 or so clones, 80% to 90% found once. The sample was also reused in another study, on human thymus T cells.

The material sequenced was thymocytes. These receptor sequences come from a girl under three years old with a congenital heart defect. CDR3s include the opening cysteine and the closing phenylalanine or tryptophan. D genes are given only for firm matches. Clone size is given for some rows only: seen once, a few or many times, or a class if the clone is expanded.

CDR3 DNA: TGTGCCAGCAGCTTGTGTGGTCCGGGGGGGGCGCTGGGCAATGAGCAGTTCTTC
CDR3 protein: CASSLCGPGGALGNEQFF
J gene: TRBJ2-1
clone size: .
D gene: TRBD2
V gene: TRBV7-3

CDR3 DNA: TGCGCCAGCAGCCAAGAGCCGGATCTGGCCCCGAGGGCGTGGGAGACCCAGTACTTC
CDR3 protein: CASSQEPDLAPRAWETQYF
J gene: TRBJ2-5
clone size: .
D gene: .
V gene: TRBV4-3

CDR3 DNA: TGTGCCACCAGCAGAGGCCAAAAGGGATGGGGAGTGGGTGGCTACACCTTC
CDR3 protein: CATSRGQKGWGVGGYTF
J gene: TRBJ1-2
clone size: .
D gene: .
V gene: TRBV15

CDR3 DNA: TGTGCCAGCAGCGGAACTCATGGCTACACCTTC
CDR3 protein: CASSGTHGYTF
J gene: TRBJ1-2
clone size: .
D gene: .
V gene: TRBV9

CDR3 DNA: TGTGCCAGCAGCTTGGACTTAGCCAAAAACATTCAGTACTTC
CDR3 protein: CASSLDLAKNIQYF
J gene: TRBJ2-4
clone size: .
D gene: .
V gene: TRBV5-5

CDR3 DNA: TGCGCCAGCAGCCCTGGGACAGGAACGTTTGGGGCTCCAGAGGCGAACACTGAAGCTTTCTTT
CDR3 protein: CASSPGTGTFGAPEANTEAFF
J gene: TRBJ1-1
clone size: .
D gene: TRBD1
V gene: TRBV5-1

CDR3 DNA: TGTGCCAGCAGTGTGGGACTGGGTGGCTACACCTTC
CDR3 protein: CASSVGLGGYTF
J gene: TRBJ1-2
clone size: .
D gene: .
V gene: TRBV6-1

CDR3 DNA: TGTGCCAGCAGCTTGGAGAGGGACAGGGAAAGGAACACTGAAGCTTTCTTT
CDR3 protein: CASSLERDRERNTEAFF
J gene: TRBJ1-1
clone size: .
D gene: TRBD1
V gene: TRBV5-8

CDR3 DNA: TGTGCCAGCAGTTCCCTGACGGGGGAGAGCACAGATACGCAGTATTTT
CDR3 protein: CASSSLTGESTDTQYF
J gene: TRBJ2-3
clone size: .
D gene: .
V gene: TRBV7-9

CDR3 DNA: TGTGCCAGCAGTGAAGCGAGGGTCGGACAGCGCCCAGGGTCGCCCCAGCATTTT
CDR3 protein: CASSEARVGQRPGSPQHF
J gene: TRBJ1-5
clone size: .
D gene: .
V gene: TRBV6-1

CDR3 DNA: TGTGCCAGCAGTCAAACCCGGGACAACTACGAGCAGTACTTC
CDR3 protein: CASSQTRDNYEQYF
J gene: TRBJ2-7
clone size: .
D gene: .
V gene: TRBV27

CDR3 DNA: TGTGCCAGCAGCTTCAGGTACCAAGAGACCCAGTACTTC
CDR3 protein: CASSFRYQETQYF
J gene: TRBJ2-5
clone size: .
D gene: .
V gene: TRBV21-1

CDR3 DNA: TGTGCCAGCAGCGTAGCAGGGCCCGTGGCTGGGGCCAACGTCCTGACTTTC
CDR3 protein: CASSVAGPVAGANVLTF
J gene: TRBJ2-6
clone size: .
D gene: .
V gene: TRBV9

CDR3 DNA: TGTGCCAGCAGCCCTTACCACGGGGGAACTAATGAAAAACTGTTTTTT
CDR3 protein: CASSPYHGGTNEKLFF
J gene: TRBJ1-4
clone size: .
D gene: .
V gene: TRBV28

CDR3 DNA: TGTGCCAGCAGTTATAGCGGCGGGGGGGTGCAAGAGACCCAGTACTTC
CDR3 protein: CASSYSGGGVQETQYF
J gene: TRBJ2-5
clone size: .
D gene: TRBD2
V gene: TRBV7-8

CDR3 DNA: TGTGCCAGCAGCCCACAGGGACCCAACTACAATGAGCAGTTCTTC
CDR3 protein: CASSPQGPNYNEQFF
J gene: TRBJ2-1
clone size: once
D gene: .
V gene: TRBV7-3

CDR3 DNA: TGTGCCAGCAGCCCTAGACAGCCGAGCTCCTACAATGAGCAGTTCTTC
CDR3 protein: CASSPRQPSSYNEQFF
J gene: TRBJ2-1
clone size: .
D gene: .
V gene: TRBV11-1

CDR3 DNA: TGTGCCAGCAGCTTCCCAGGACAGGGGGACCCTGAAGCTTTCTTT
CDR3 protein: CASSFPGQGDPEAFF
J gene: TRBJ1-1
clone size: .
D gene: TRBD1
V gene: TRBV5-6

CDR3 DNA: TGTGCCAGCAGCCACCCGGGACAGGGGAACTATGGCTACACCTTC
CDR3 protein: CASSHPGQGNYGYTF
J gene: TRBJ1-2
clone size: .
D gene: TRBD1
V gene: TRBV14

CDR3 DNA: TGCAGCGGCCTCAGGGGGCACACCGGGGAGCTGTTTTTT
CDR3 protein: CSGLRGHTGELFF
J gene: TRBJ2-2
clone size: .
D gene: TRBD1
V gene: TRBV29-1

CDR3 DNA: TGCGCCAGCAGCCGGGGGGGACGTGAGCAGTTCTTC
CDR3 protein: CASSRGGREQFF
J gene: TRBJ2-1
clone size: once
D gene: TRBD2
V gene: TRBV4-3

CDR3 DNA: TGTGCCAGCTGCGAGTCCAGGATCAATGAGCAGTTCTTC
CDR3 protein: CASCESRINEQFF
J gene: TRBJ2-1
clone size: .
D gene: .
V gene: TRBV5-6

CDR3 DNA: TGCGCCAGCAGCTTGGGGGACTTTCAAGAGACCCAGTACTTC
CDR3 protein: CASSLGDFQETQYF
J gene: TRBJ2-5
clone size: few
D gene: .
V gene: TRBV5-1

CDR3 DNA: TGTGCCAGCATCCCAGGGGAATCCAATGAGCAGTTCTTC
CDR3 protein: CASIPGESNEQFF
J gene: TRBJ2-1
clone size: .
D gene: .
V gene: TRBV28

CDR3 DNA: TGCGCCAGCCCGGACAGGGTAAGGGTAGCGAGCTCCTACGAGCAGTACTTC
CDR3 protein: CASPDRVRVASSYEQYF
J gene: TRBJ2-7
clone size: .
D gene: TRBD1
V gene: TRBV23-1

CDR3 DNA: TGTGCCAGCAGCTTCGCCCGGGCTGAAGCTTTCTTT
CDR3 protein: CASSFARAEAFF
J gene: TRBJ1-1
clone size: .
D gene: .
V gene: TRBV7-9

CDR3 DNA: TGTGCCAGCTCACCGGGTTTGGGGCACTTCTACGAGCAGTACTTC
CDR3 protein: CASSPGLGHFYEQYF
J gene: TRBJ2-7
clone size: .
D gene: .
V gene: TRBV18

CDR3 DNA: TGCGCCAGCAGCGACCGGGACAAGGTTTTCGTTAGTGGCTACACCTTC
CDR3 protein: CASSDRDKVFVSGYTF
J gene: TRBJ1-2
clone size: once
D gene: .
V gene: TRBV4-3

CDR3 DNA: TGTGCCAGCAGCCTAACCCCAAAGGGGCCTCATAATTCACCCCTCCACTTT
CDR3 protein: CASSLTPKGPHNSPLHF
J gene: TRBJ1-6
clone size: .
D gene: .
V gene: TRBV7-2

CDR3 DNA: TGCGCCAGCAGCCCCGCGGGGCCAGGGGGTTTGTATAATTCACCCCTCCACTTT
CDR3 protein: CASSPAGPGGLYNSPLHF
J gene: TRBJ1-6
clone size: .
D gene: TRBD1
V gene: TRBV10-1

CDR3 DNA: TGTGCCAGCAGCTTAACTTGGCGGGGGTACGGGCCTGGCTACACCTTC
CDR3 protein: CASSLTWRGYGPGYTF
J gene: TRBJ1-2
clone size: .
D gene: .
V gene: TRBV7-9

CDR3 DNA: TGTGCCAGCAGTTACGGTAGGACAGACTTGACTGAAGCTTTCTTT
CDR3 protein: CASSYGRTDLTEAFF
J gene: TRBJ1-1
clone size: .
D gene: .
V gene: TRBV6-6